The 13 T cell receptor beta chains below come from one sample, sequenced in a study of OX40 agonist ivuxolimab in advanced cancers. Sequenced by immunoSEQ multiplex PCR; TCRdb stores in-frame clones only, minus some. The table has tens of thousands of clones, roughly 92% seen once; the top ten hold 0.4% to 0.5%. The sample in question was CD4+ or CD8+ T cells sorted from blood, obtained in a trial of the OX40 agonist ivuxolimab. The receptor set was obtained from an adult with an advanced solid tumor such as melanoma, head and neck, liver or kidney cancer.

V is TRBV5-1 and J is TRBJ2-5; no clear D. The CDR3 runs to 11 residues. V was pared by 0 bases and J by 3 bases, with 0 bases between. In germline, CDR1 is SGHRS, CDR2 YFSETQ. For the CDR3, the DNA is TGCGCCAGCAGCTTGGAAGAGACCCAGTACTTC. Its translation is CASSLEETQYF.

This sequence joins TRBV18 and TRBJ1-3; unclear D gene. The V gene lost 3 bases and the J gene lost 0 bases, with 9 bases spanning the gap. In germline, CDR1 is KGHSH, CDR2 LQKENI. The CDR3 covers 15 residues. DNA of the CDR3: TGTGCCAGCTCACCCCTACCGGGCTCTGGAAACACCATATATTTT. Residues: CASSPLPGSGNTIYF.

The chain joins TRBV18 to TRBJ1-3; TRBD1 agrees at 10 bases. This CDR3 comprises 16 residues. V gave up 0 bases and J gave up 3 bases; unmatched junction bases: 2. The V gene's germline CDR1 is KGHSH and CDR2 LQKENI. In DNA, the CDR3 is TGTGCCAGCTCACCACCGGGGACAGGGGTTGGAAACACCATATATTTT. This gives the protein CASSPPGTGVGNTIYF.

The rearrangement uses TRBV7-9 and TRBJ2-3, with TRBD2 matching 9 bases. This CDR3 is built from 17 residues. V was pared by 6 bases and J by 2 bases, with 12 bases of the junction left unmatched. Germline V gene sequence: CDR1 SEHNR, CDR2 FQNEAQ (reference sequence). The CDR3 is CASRLGVTSGYTDTQYF. Written as DNA, the CDR3 is TGTGCCAGCAGACTGGGGGTGACTAGCGGATACACAGATACGCAGTATTTT.

This chain connects TRBV5-1 to TRBJ2-5; 7 nucleotides match TRBD1. This CDR3 is 15 amino acids long. The germline V gene encodes CDR1 SGHRS and CDR2 YFSETQ. Losses at the gene ends were 4 bases for V and 4 bases for J; bases not matched to a gene: 10. CDR3 sequence reads: CASSTYRGAGETQYF. The CDR3 DNA reads as TGCGCCAGCAGCACCTACAGGGGCGCAGGAGAGACCCAGTACTTC.

The J gene is TRBJ2-4, the V gene TRBV18; no clear D gene. Deletions cut 1 base from V and 2 bases from J, with 9 bases between. CDR1 and CDR2 (germline): KGHSH, LQKENI. The CDR3 spans 15 residues. The DNA of the CDR3 is TGTGCCAGCTCACCACAGGGCAGCTCCAAAAACATTCAGTACTTC. Translated, it gives CASSPQGSSKNIQYF.

V and J are TRBV14 and TRBJ2-7; D is perhaps TRBD1 (6 bases). Trimming removed 3 bases from V and 2 bases from J, with 11 bases in between. Germline V gives CDR1 SGHDN, CDR2 FVKESK. The CDR3 extends over 14 amino acids. The CDR3 here is CASSHSTGPYEQYF. The CDR3 DNA reads as TGTGCCAGCAGCCACTCGACAGGTCCCTACGAGCAGTACTTC.

The chain employs TRBV5-1 and TRBJ2-7, with D tentatively TRBD2 (6 bases). This CDR3 has 15 residues. Trimming took 4 bases from V and 1 from J, leaving 15 bases between them. The germline V gene encodes CDR1 SGHRS and CDR2 YFSETQ. The CDR3 spells CASSPPQGGSYEQYF. In DNA form, the CDR3 reads TGCGCCAGCAGCCCTCCTCAGGGAGGATCCTACGAGCAGTACTTC. Variable domain in full (rest from reference TRBV5-1 and TRBJ2-7): KAGVTQTPRYLIKTRGQQVTLSCSPISGHRSVSWYQQTPGQGLQFLFEYFSETQRNKGNFPGRFSGRQFSNSRSEMNVSTLELGDSALYLCASSPPQGGSYEQYFGPGTRLTVT.

This sequence joins TRBV7-9 and TRBJ2-2, with 10 bases lining up with TRBD2. This CDR3 region has 14 residues. V shed 4 bases and J 7 bases; nucleotides not matched to a gene: 3. Germline V lookup: CDR1 SEHNR, CDR2 FQNEAQ (reference sequence). The CDR3 DNA sequence: TGTGCCAGCAGCTCCCTAGCGGGAGTCGGGGAGCTGTTTTTT. This sequence encodes CASSSLAGVGELFF. The variable domain in full, completed from reference TRBV7-9 and TRBJ2-2, reads DTGVSQNPRHKITKRGQNVTFRCDPISEHNRLYWYRQTLGQGPEFLTYFQNEAQLEKSRLLSDRFSAERPKGSFSTLEIQRTEQGDSAMYLCASSSLAGVGELFFGEGSRLTVL.

The chain carries TRBV12-5 and TRBJ2-7; the D is unclear. The length of the CDR3 is 11 residues. Germline values: CDR1 LGHNT, CDR2 FRNRAP. The V and J ends lost 1 base and 6 bases respectively, with 4 bases between them. For the CDR3, the DNA is TGTGCTAGTGGTTTGGCCCGCGAGCAGTACTTC. This encodes CASGLAREQYF.

This clone was counted a single time. The chain has TRBV7-2 and TRBJ2-5; D uncertain. The J call may be faulty, since TRBJ2-7 better matches the DNA end. CDR1 is SGHTA, CDR2 FQGNSA, per germline. This CDR3 has 14 residues. The CDR3 DNA reads as TGTGCCAGCAGCATCAGCCCCACCTCCTACGAGCAGTACTTC. Its translation is CASSISPTSYEQYF.

CDR3 loop: CASSLVGGTGQETQYF. DNA of the CDR3: TGTGCCAGCAGCTTAGTCGGGGGGACAGGCCAAGAGACCCAGTACTTC. The rearrangement links TRBV7-2 to TRBJ2-5; maybe TRBD1 (8 bases). Germline lookup yields CDR1 SGHTA and CDR2 FQGNSA. The CDR3 is 16 residues long. The V end lost 1 base, the J end lost 1 base, and 13 bases lay between the germline ends. Using reference TRBV7-2 and TRBJ2-5 for the parts outside the CDR3, the full variable domain is GAGVSQSPSNKVTEKGKDVELRCDPISGHTALYWYRQSLGQGLEFLIYFQGNSAPDKSGLPSDRFSAERTGGSVSTLTIQRTQQEDSAVYLCASSLVGGTGQETQYFGPGTRLLVL.

The chain couples TRBV18 to TRBJ2-1; D possibly corresponds to TRBD1 (5 bases). Germline CDR1 reads KGHSH; CDR2 reads LQKENI. Deletions cut 0 bases from V and 2 bases from J, with 11 bases between. The CDR3 contains 16 residues. CDR3 in DNA: TGTGCCAGCTCACCACCGCAGGGTTCCACCTACAATGAGCAGTTCTTC. Translation: CASSPPQGSTYNEQFF.